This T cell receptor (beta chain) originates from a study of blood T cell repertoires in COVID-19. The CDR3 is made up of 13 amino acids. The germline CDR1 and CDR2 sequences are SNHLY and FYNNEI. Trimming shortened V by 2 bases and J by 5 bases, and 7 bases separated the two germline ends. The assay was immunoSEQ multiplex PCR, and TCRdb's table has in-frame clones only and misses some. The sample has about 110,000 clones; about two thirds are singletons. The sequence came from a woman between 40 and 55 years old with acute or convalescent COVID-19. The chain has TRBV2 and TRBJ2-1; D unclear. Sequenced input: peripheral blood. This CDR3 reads CASSELANNEQFF. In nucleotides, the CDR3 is TGTGCCAGCAGTGAACTGGCAAACAATGAGCAGTTCTTC.